Following are 24 T cell receptor beta chains from one sample sequenced in a study of OX40 agonist ivuxolimab in advanced cancers. Assay: immunoSEQ multiplex PCR; the TCRdb copy retains only in-frame clones and omits some. Seen here are more than 70,000 clones, about nine tenths observed once, and the top ten hold around 0.34%. The starting material was CD4+ or CD8+ T cells sorted from blood, obtained in a trial of the OX40 agonist ivuxolimab. The source of these receptors is an adult with an advanced solid tumor such as melanoma, head and neck, liver or kidney cancer.

The chain combines TRBV4-3 with TRBJ2-1; TRBD2 aligns across 8 bases. The CDR3 loop spans 17 amino acids. Germline V gives CDR1 LGHNA, CDR2 YSLEER. V was clipped by 0 bases and J by 0 bases; unmatched bases: 4. CDR3 in amino acids: CASSQEPSGSSYNEQFF. DNA for the CDR3: TGCGCCAGCAGCCAAGAGCCCAGCGGGAGCTCCTACAATGAGCAGTTCTTC.

This chain's CDR3 is CASSLSRVTQETQYF. In nucleotides, the CDR3 is TGTGCCAGCAGCTTATCGCGGGTGACCCAAGAGACCCAGTACTTC. The V call is TRBV7-9, the J call TRBJ2-5; perhaps TRBD2 as D (5 bases). The germline V gene has CDR1 SEHNR and CDR2 FQNEAQ (reference sequence). The CDR3 totals 15 residues. Trimming stripped 2 bases from V and 1 base from J, with 11 bases between.

The chain has TRBV7-2 and TRBJ2-5, with D hard to call. CDR1 and CDR2 from the germline V gene are SGHTA and FQGNSA. Between the trimmed V and J ends, which lost 5 bases and 5 bases, there was a span of 6 bases. There are 11 residues in the CDR3. The CDR3 DNA follows: TGTGCCAGCAGCAACTTCGAGACCCAGTACTTC. It encodes CASSNFETQYF.

The table lists this clone with a count of one. The chain carries TRBV4-2 and TRBJ2-3, with TRBD2 matching over 14 bases. The germline CDR1 and CDR2 sequences are LGHNA and YNFKEQ. The V gene end was trimmed by 2 bases and the J gene end by 6 bases; junction bases not matched to a gene: 16. The CDR3 has 20 residues. CDR3 sequence (DNA): TGTGCCAGCAGCCAACTCCCGGGACTAGCGGGAGAGCACACCAGGGATACGCAGTATTTT. It encodes CASSQLPGLAGEHTRDTQYF.

The chain carries TRBV6-1 and TRBJ2-7; D tentatively reads TRBD1 or TRBD2 (5 bases each). Germline V gene lookup returns CDR1 MNHNS and CDR2 SASEGT. The V end lost 4 bases, the J end lost 2 bases, and 12 bases lay between the germline ends. The CDR3 has 14 amino acids. The CDR3 nucleotides read TGTGCCAGCAGTGCCCGGGACGGTACCTACGAGCAGTACTTC. Translating gives CASSARDGTYEQYF.

The chain is built from TRBV28 and TRBJ1-2, with unresolved D. The V gene lost 5 bases and the J gene lost 7 bases, with 14 bases spanning the gap. The CDR3 runs 13 residues. CDR1 is MDHEN and CDR2 is SYDVKM in the germline V gene. For the CDR3, the DNA is TGTGCCAGCAGTGAGAGCTCATACGGTGGCTACACCTTC. Its protein is CASSESSYGGYTF.

The chain employs TRBV7-2 and TRBJ2-7, with D unresolved. Between the trimmed V and J ends, which lost 1 base and 1 base, there was a span of 11 bases. There are 15 residues in the CDR3. Germline V gene lookup returns CDR1 SGHTA and CDR2 FQGNSA. CDR3 region: CASSLDPAVSYEQYF. The DNA of the CDR3 is TGTGCCAGCAGCTTAGACCCGGCAGTTTCCTACGAGCAGTACTTC.

The rearrangement joins TRBV6-6 to TRBJ2-7, with 7 bases fitting TRBD2. V shed 6 bases, J shed 4 bases, and the junction held 15 bases outside the gene matches. CDR3 size: 16 residues. The V gene's germline CDR1 is MNHNY and CDR2 SVGAGI (reference sequence). CDR3 region: CASRNLEAGVAYEQYF. CDR3 in DNA: TGTGCCAGCAGGAACCTAGAGGCGGGAGTAGCTTACGAGCAGTACTTC.

The chain combines TRBV7-9 with TRBJ2-6, with 10 bases aligning to TRBD1. The CDR3 runs 18 residues. Unmatched junction bases numbered 7, after V lost 5 bases and J lost 0 bases. Germline-derived CDR1 and CDR2 are SEHNR and FQNEAQ (reference sequence). The CDR3 loop is CASSGPGQGTSGANVLTF. DNA for the CDR3: TGTGCCAGCAGCGGCCCGGGACAGGGGACCTCTGGGGCCAACGTCCTGACTTTC.

This chain joins TRBV5-6 and TRBJ2-3; D perhaps matches TRBD1 (6 bases). This CDR3 comprises 14 residues. Trimming left V 4 bases short and J 2 bases short, with 11 bases between. CDR1 and CDR2 from the germline V gene are SGHDT and YYEEEE. DNA of the CDR3: TGTGCCAGCAGCCTACGGACAGTCACAGATACGCAGTATTTT. Protein: CASSLRTVTDTQYF.

This clone appeared once. This chain connects TRBV5-4 to TRBJ1-4, with a possible D match to TRBD1 (6 bases). The CDR3 length is 16 residues. Trimming stripped 1 base from V and 4 bases from J, with 14 bases between. Germline V gives CDR1 SGHNT, CDR2 YYREEE (reference sequence). DNA of the CDR3: TGTGCCAGCAGCTTGAGGCGGGGGCCGGATAATGAAAAACTGTTTTTT. This sequence encodes CASSLRRGPDNEKLFF.

To note about this clone: A much larger clone lies one base from this, so it may be a read error. The rearrangement links TRBV7-2 to TRBJ2-7; no firm D call. V lost 3 bases and J lost 5, with 5 bases in between. The germline V gene encodes CDR1 SGHTA and CDR2 FQGNSA. The CDR3 is made up of 11 amino acids. CDR3 in amino acids: CASSLSHEQYF. CDR3 nucleotide sequence: TGTGCCAGCAGCTTGTCCCACGAGCAGTACTTC.

The rearrangement joins TRBV9 to TRBJ1-3; maybe TRBD1 (6 bases). Germline assignment: CDR1 SGDLS and CDR2 YYNGEE. The V end lost 1 base, the J end lost 0 bases, and 8 bases lay between the germline ends. The CDR3 loop spans 15 amino acids. CDR3 sequence (DNA): TGTGCCAGCAGCGTAATAGGGGGCTCTGGAAACACCATATATTTT. Residues: CASSVIGGSGNTIYF. The whole variable domain, remainder taken from reference TRBV9 and TRBJ1-3, is DSGVTQTPKHLITATGQRVTLRCSPRSGDLSVYWYQQSLDQGLQFLIQYYNGEERAKGNILERFSAQQFPDLHSELNLSSLELGDSALYFCASSVIGGSGNTIYFGEGSWLTVV.

The rearrangement uses TRBV7-9 and TRBJ2-1, with 14 bases that match TRBD2. From germline, CDR1 is SEHNR and CDR2 FQNEAQ (reference sequence). The CDR3 is made up of 15 amino acids. Trimming took 5 bases from V and 7 from J; bases not matched to a gene: 4. The CDR3 loop is CASSVGLAGVNEQFF. CDR3 nucleotide sequence: TGTGCCAGCAGCGTGGGACTAGCGGGAGTGAATGAGCAGTTCTTC.

The chain combines TRBV30 with TRBJ1-5; D is undetermined. The CDR3 totals 14 residues. Between the trimmed V and J ends, which lost 0 bases and 5 bases, there was a span of 11 bases. Germline CDR1 and CDR2: GTSNPN and SVGIG (reference sequence). The CDR3 bases are TGTGCCTGGAGTGTACTTGGATTTGATCAGCCCCAGCATTTT. Translating it yields CAWSVLGFDQPQHF.

V gene TRBV5-1 combines with J gene TRBJ2-1; the match to TRBD2 covers 8 bases. CDR1 SGHRS and CDR2 YFSETQ come from the germline V gene. This CDR3 region has 15 residues. J lost 5 bases, V lost 0 bases, and 4 bases had no gene match. CDR3 amino acids: CASSLDGRGNNEQFF. The CDR3 DNA sequence: TGCGCCAGCAGCTTGGACGGGAGGGGAAACAATGAGCAGTTCTTC.

The chain recombines TRBV5-1 with TRBJ1-1, with D unresolved. V was shortened by 4 bases and J by 10 bases, with 17 bases between the two germline ends. This CDR3 has 13 amino acids. CDR1 and CDR2 from the germline V gene are SGHRS and YFSETQ. CDR3 DNA: TGCGCCAGCAGCGCAGATTTAGGGTCGGGAGCTTTCTTT. It encodes CASSADLGSGAFF.

The J gene is TRBJ2-1, the V gene TRBV6-5; D perhaps matches TRBD2 (5 bases). There are 13 residues in the CDR3. CDR1 is MNHEY, CDR2 SVGAGI, per germline. The CDR3: CATRRSSYNEQFF. The CDR3 coding sequence is TGTGCAACTAGGCGCTCCTCCTACAATGAGCAGTTCTTC.

The chain is built from TRBV28 and TRBJ2-1; 12 bases line up with TRBD2. The CDR3 runs 15 residues. After removal of 6 bases from V and 15 bases from J, the junction contained 15 bases not matched to a gene. CDR1 and CDR2 from the germline V gene are MDHEN and SYDVKM. CDR3 bases: TGTGCCAGCAGCATCTACGGACTAGCGGGATGGCAGGGGTTCTTC. This sequence encodes CASSIYGLAGWQGFF.

There are a few counts of this clone. The gene calls are TRBV28 and TRBJ2-5, with 7 nucleotides matching TRBD1. Germline V gene data show CDR1 as MDHEN and CDR2 as SYDVKM. Losses at the gene ends were 4 bases for V and 2 bases for J; bases not matched to a gene: 4. The CDR3 length is 14 residues. In DNA form, the CDR3 reads TGTGCCAGCAGTTCCACAGGGGAGCAAGAGACCCAGTACTTC. Amino acids: CASSSTGEQETQYF.

The chain combines TRBV9 with TRBJ1-4; 7 bases line up with TRBD1. CDR3 length equals 15 residues. V shed 4 bases and J 0 bases; nucleotides not matched to a gene: 3. Germline V gives CDR1 SGDLS, CDR2 YYNGEE. In DNA, the CDR3 is TGTGCCAGCAGCCGACAGGGATCAACTAATGAAAAACTGTTTTTT. It is translated as CASSRQGSTNEKLFF.

The rearrangement links TRBV5-6 to TRBJ2-3; TRBD1 might be the D (6 bases). The germline V and J ends were trimmed by 4 bases and 6 bases, with 18 bases remaining between them. This CDR3 spans 15 amino acids. Looked up from germline, CDR1 is SGHDT and CDR2 is YYEEEE. The CDR3 coding sequence is TGTGCCAGCAGCCGCCGGGACACGAGGTGGGATACGCAGTATTTT. Encoded protein: CASSRRDTRWDTQYF.

V usage is TRBV19 and J usage is TRBJ1-1; D remains ambiguous. Germline CDR1 LNHDA, CDR2 SQIVND (reference sequence). This CDR3 comprises 13 residues. V dropped 2 bases and J dropped 4 bases, with 8 bases sitting between them. CDR3 nucleotide sequence: TGTGCCAGTAGTATAACCGCCGGCACTGAAGCTTTCTTT. This codes for CASSITAGTEAFF.

The rearrangement uses TRBV28 and TRBJ2-1; maybe TRBD1 (9 bases). This CDR3 is built from 20 residues. CDR1 and CDR2 (germline): MDHEN, SYDVKM. Trimming removed 5 bases from V and 6 bases from J, with 32 bases in between. CDR3 sequence (DNA): TGTGCCAGCAGTACTACAGGGGGCAAGAGAGCGGGAGTTCCCTCCAATGAGCAGTTCTTC. Its translation is CASSTTGGKRAGVPSNEQFF.